The 19 T cell receptor beta chains given below trace back to one sample, sequenced in a study of T-cell reconstitution after alpha-beta-depleted transplantation in children. Unique molecular identifiers were built into the TCRbeta library. TCRdb used MiXCR to reprocess the PCR reads, holding one entry per CDR3 protein. This table holds fewer than 120,000 distinct CDR3 sequences, 10% found once. This specimen consisted of PBMCs from the stem cell graft donor, obtained from the stem cell graft. The receptors originated from a human donor who donated a stem cell graft to a child with acute lymphoblastic leukemia.

This clonotype showed up many times. The chain is built from TRBV5-1 and TRBJ1-1; D ambiguous. The CDR3 spans 14 residues. The V gene's germline CDR1 is SGHRS and CDR2 YFSETQ. Trimming pared 6 bases from V and 1 base from J, leaving 13 bases between. The CDR3 loop is CASNLSPANTEAFF. The DNA of the CDR3 is TGCGCCAGCAACCTAAGTCCCGCGAACACTGAAGCTTTCTTT.

There are many counts of this clonotype. This rearrangement joins TRBV3-1 to TRBJ1-1; unclear D gene. V was pared by 4 bases and J by 5 bases, with 14 bases between. The CDR3 sequence is 14 residues long. Germline V gives CDR1 LGHDT, CDR2 YNNKEL (reference sequence). The CDR3 region has the DNA TGTGCCAGCAGCCCCTCAATCGAGACGACTGAAGCTTTCTTT. Encoded protein: CASSPSIETTEAFF.

This clonotype was picked up many times. The chain links TRBV7-2 to TRBJ1-5, with TRBD1 identical over 12 bases. The CDR3 extends over 17 amino acids. Per the germline V gene, CDR1 is SGHTA and CDR2 is FQGNSA. V lost 5 bases to trimming and J lost 6 bases; unmatched junction nucleotides: 11. Written as DNA, the CDR3 is TGTGCCAGCAGCCCCCGGGCGGGACAGGGGGCGAGTCAGCCCCAGCATTTT. Amino acid sequence: CASSPRAGQGASQPQHF.

This clonotype came up many times. The chain has TRBV25-1 and TRBJ2-1; 9 positions match TRBD2. The CDR3 is made up of 16 amino acids. J lost 7 bases, V lost 5 bases, and 12 bases had no gene match. Germline CDR1 MGHDK, CDR2 SYGVNS. CDR3 amino acids: CASSLRPSGGLNEQFF. CDR3 DNA sequence: TGTGCCAGCAGTCTCCGCCCCAGCGGGGGGCTGAATGAGCAGTTCTTC.

This clonotype was observed many times. The chain employs TRBV6-5 and TRBJ2-1; 7 nucleotides align to TRBD2. CDR3 length equals 17 residues. Germline CDR1 and CDR2: MNHEY and SVGAGI. Germline trimming cut 0 bases from V and 4 bases from J; bases unmatched to any gene: 9. The CDR3 region has the DNA TGTGCCAGCAGTTACTCGAAATTAGCGGGCCTTTACAATGAGCAGTTCTTC. Protein: CASSYSKLAGLYNEQFF.

This clonotype came up many times. The J gene is TRBJ2-3, the V gene TRBV5-1; the match to TRBD2 covers 7 bases. The CDR3 is made up of 15 amino acids. Germline CDR1 reads SGHRS; CDR2 reads YFSETQ. V was pared by 2 bases and J by 4 bases, with 7 bases of the junction left unmatched. The CDR3 DNA is TGCGCCAGCAGCTTTTCCCCCGGGGGGTCAGATACGCAGTATTTT. Residues: CASSFSPGGSDTQYF.

This clonotype was detected ten times or more. The chain combines TRBV7-2 with TRBJ2-2; 8 nucleotides line up with TRBD2. Germline V CDR1 and CDR2: SGHTA, FQGNSA. V trimming: 10 bases; J trimming: 4 bases; junction bases outside the gene matches: 11. This CDR3 is 15 amino acids long. CDR3 in amino acids: CATTGGGPPTGELFF. Written as DNA, the CDR3 is TGTGCCACTACCGGGGGGGGGCCTCCCACCGGGGAGCTGTTTTTT.

About this clonotype: Just one base apart from a much larger clone, this may be a read error. The chain combines TRBV5-1 with TRBJ2-2; TRBD2 aligns across 10 bases. The CDR3 has 17 amino acids. CDR1 SGHRS and CDR2 YFSETQ come from the germline V gene. CDR3 sequence reads: CASSLKAGLAATGERFF. The CDR3 coding sequence is TGCGCCAGCAGCTTGAAGGCCGGACTAGCGGCGACCGGGGAGCGGTTTTTT.

This clonotype came up many times. V gene TRBV5-1 combines with J gene TRBJ2-5, with D maybe TRBD2 (6 bases). The CDR3 is made up of 15 amino acids. From germline, CDR1 is SGHRS and CDR2 YFSETQ. V shed 0 bases and J shed 6 bases, with 15 bases lying between them. The CDR3 sequence is CASSLGGTQGKTQYF. CDR3 bases: TGCGCCAGCAGCTTGGGCGGGACCCAGGGAAAGACCCAGTACTTC.

This clonotype was found many times. V usage is TRBV6-2 or TRBV6-3 and J usage is TRBJ2-1; 8 positions agree with TRBD2. The CDR3 has 14 amino acids. Trimming at V came to 6 bases and at J to 7 bases, leaving 8 bases not matched to a gene. CDR1 and CDR2 from the germline V gene are MNHEY and SVGEGT. The CDR3 protein is CASSPLVAGNEQFF. CDR3 nucleotides: TGTGCCAGCAGCCCCCTCGTAGCGGGGAATGAGCAGTTCTTC.

This clonotype was counted ten times or more. V usage is TRBV6-2 or TRBV6-3 and J usage is TRBJ2-1; 10 positions agree with TRBD2. This CDR3 contains 15 residues. The V segment lost 8 bases and the J segment 10 bases; nucleotides outside the gene matches: 14. The germline V gene has CDR1 MNHEY and CDR2 SVGEGT. Here the CDR3 DNA reads TGTGCCAGCCGGTCGGAGCTAGCGGGAGTTTGGGAGCAGTTCTTC. It encodes CASRSELAGVWEQFF.

This clonotype was seen repeatedly, ten times or more. The chain joins TRBV6-1 to TRBJ2-7; TRBD2 matches 16 bases. Germline V lookup: CDR1 MNHNS, CDR2 SASEGT. The V and J ends lost 9 bases and 2 bases, in that order; junction bases with no gene match: 4. The length of the CDR3 is 15 residues. The CDR3 DNA is TGTGCCAGTGGGACTAGCGGGAGGGTCCCCTACGAGCAGTACTTC. Its protein is CASGTSGRVPYEQYF.

This clonotype was recorded at least ten times. V gene TRBV28 combines with J gene TRBJ2-3; the D gene is possibly TRBD1 (5 bases). Trimming left V 1 base short and J 3 bases short, with 11 bases between. This CDR3 has 15 amino acids. Germline V lookup: CDR1 MDHEN, CDR2 SYDVKM. Here the CDR3 DNA reads TGTGCCAGCAGTTTATCCCAAGCAGGGACAGATACGCAGTATTTT. This translates into CASSLSQAGTDTQYF.

This clonotype was detected ten times or more. The chain recombines TRBV7-2 with TRBJ2-1; TRBD2 matches 9 bases. The CDR3 length is 16 residues. Germline trimming cut 5 bases from V and 0 bases from J; bases unmatched to any gene: 5. CDR1 is SGHTA and CDR2 is FQGNSA in the germline V gene. The CDR3 sequence: CASSTTSGSSYNEQFF. For the CDR3, the DNA is TGTGCCAGCAGCACGACTAGCGGAAGCTCCTACAATGAGCAGTTCTTC.

This clonotype was observed many times. The chain is built from TRBV5-1 and TRBJ2-7, with 7 bases fitting TRBD2. The CDR3 contains 15 residues. After removal of 4 bases from V and 3 bases from J, the junction contained 10 bases not matched to a gene. The germline CDR1 and CDR2 sequences are SGHRS and YFSETQ. The CDR3 protein is CASSPRASGFYEQYF. CDR3 bases: TGCGCCAGCAGCCCCAGGGCTAGCGGATTCTACGAGCAGTACTTC.

V and J are TRBV20-1 and TRBJ1-3; perhaps TRBD1 as D (5 bases). V was shortened by 6 bases and J by 4 bases, with 13 bases between the two germline ends. Germline V lookup: CDR1 DFQATT, CDR2 SNEGSKA (reference sequence). CDR3 length: 13 amino acids. The CDR3 coding sequence is TGCAGTGCCGGAGGACACGAAGGAAACACCATATATTTT. Translated: CSAGGHEGNTIYF.

For this clonotype: One base away lies a much larger clone, so this may be a sequencing read error. The chain carries TRBV7-9 and TRBJ1-4, with D uncertain. The CDR3 contains 14 residues. CDR1 is SEHNR and CDR2 is FQNEAQ in the germline V gene (reference sequence). The CDR3 nucleotides are TGTACCAGCAGCCAACAAAGGGAAAGAGAAAAACTGTTTTTT. Amino acid sequence: CTSSQQREREKLFF.

This clonotype was found many times. J is TRBJ2-1 and V is TRBV5-1, with no clear D. Trimming stripped 3 bases from V and 0 bases from J, with 10 bases between. This CDR3 contains 15 residues. Germline CDR1 reads SGHRS; CDR2 reads YFSETQ. The CDR3 coding sequence is TGCGCCAGCAGCTCTGACGGAAGCTCCTACAATGAGCAGTTCTTC. Translated, it gives CASSSDGSSYNEQFF. The whole variable domain, filled in from reference TRBV5-1 and TRBJ2-1, reads KAGVTQTPRYLIKTRGQQVTLSCSPISGHRSVSWYQQTPGQGLQFLFEYFSETQRNKGNFPGRFSGRQFSNSRSEMNVSTLELGDSALYLCASSSDGSSYNEQFFGPGTRLTVL.

The sample holds many counts of this clonotype. This rearrangement joins TRBV19 to TRBJ2-3, with 13 bases matching TRBD2. Germline V gene data show CDR1 as LNHDA and CDR2 as SQIVND (reference sequence). With 5 bases clipped from V and 4 bases from J, the junction kept 6 bases outside the gene matches. The CDR3 is 16 amino acids. CDR3 amino acids: CASSPRTSGGSDTQYF. The DNA of the CDR3 is TGTGCCAGTAGTCCCCGGACTAGCGGGGGCTCAGATACGCAGTATTTT.